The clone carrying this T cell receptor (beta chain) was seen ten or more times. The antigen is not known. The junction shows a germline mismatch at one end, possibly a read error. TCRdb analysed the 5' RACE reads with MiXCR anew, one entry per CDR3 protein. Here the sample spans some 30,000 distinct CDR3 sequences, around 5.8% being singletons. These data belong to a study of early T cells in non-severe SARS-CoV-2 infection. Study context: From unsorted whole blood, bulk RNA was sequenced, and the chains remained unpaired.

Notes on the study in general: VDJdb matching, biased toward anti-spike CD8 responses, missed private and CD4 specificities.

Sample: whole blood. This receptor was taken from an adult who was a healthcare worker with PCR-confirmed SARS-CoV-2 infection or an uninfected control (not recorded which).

CDR3 nucleotides: TGCAGTGCTAGAGATCCTTCTGTGGAGTCCTCCGAGCAGTACTTC. This gives the protein CSARDPSVESSEQYF. The genes are TRBV20-1 and TRBJ2-7; no clear D gene. The CDR3 runs 15 residues. Germline V gene lookup returns CDR1 DFQATT and CDR2 SNEGSKA (reference sequence).